The 24 T cell receptor beta chains below were found in one sample sequenced in a study of monozygotic twins with inflammatory bowel disease. TCRdb reprocessed the 5' RACE reads and reports one entry per CDR3 protein, with no DNA. This sample's table has roughly 330,000 distinct CDR3 sequences. Sequencing was performed on blood. The source of these receptors is a human donor with ulcerative colitis or Crohn's disease, or a healthy co-twin of an affected twin (not recorded which).

V is TRBV24-1 and J is TRBJ1-5; the TCRdb call, TRBD1, lacks DNA for checking. This CDR3 has 14 residues. The germline gives CDR1 KGHDR, CDR2 SFDVKD. This chain's CDR3 is CATQGAGSNQPQHF.

This rearrangement joins TRBV9 to TRBJ2-7. The germline CDR1 and CDR2 sequences are SGDLS and YYNGEE. This CDR3 spans 13 amino acids. CDR3 sequence reads: CASSVAGTDVQYF. Full variable domain (outside the CDR3, taken from reference TRBV9 and TRBJ2-7): DSGVTQTPKHLITATGQRVTLRCSPRSGDLSVYWYQQSLDQGLQFLIQYYNGEERAKGNILERFSAQQFPDLHSELNLSSLELGDSALYFCASSVAGTDVQYFGPGTRLTVT.

The rearrangement uses TRBV11-2 and TRBJ2-1; TCRdb reports TRBD2, a call that lacks DNA to check it against. The CDR3 is 16 amino acids. Germline V lookup: CDR1 SGHAT, CDR2 FQNNGV. The CDR3: CASSLNPRDFLNEQFF.

J is TRBJ1-2 and V is TRBV30. This CDR3 is built from 15 residues. In germline, CDR1 is GTSNPN, CDR2 SVGIG (reference sequence). CDR3: CAWSVLDWPNYGYTF. Based on the CDR3 plus reference TRBV30 and TRBJ1-2, the full variable domain is SQTIHQWPATLVQPVGSPLSLECTVEGTSNPNLYWYRQAAGRGLQLLFYSVGIGQISSEVPQNLSASRPQDRQFILSSKKLLLSDSGFYLCAWSVLDWPNYGYTFGSGTRLTVV.

This rearrangement joins TRBV27 to TRBJ2-6; TCRdb's assignment of TRBD1 cannot be checked, as there is no DNA. CDR1 MNHEY and CDR2 SMNVEV come from the germline V gene (reference sequence). The CDR3 extends over 18 amino acids. Here the CDR3 reads CASSPRQDADSGANVLTF. Full variable domain (missing parts from reference TRBV27 and TRBJ2-6): EAQVTQNPRYLITVTGKKLTVTCSQNMNHEYMSWYRQDPGLGLRQIYYSMNVEVTDKGDVPEGYKVSRKEKRNFPLILESPSPNQTSLYFCASSPRQDADSGANVLTFGAGSRLTVL.

The chain recombines TRBV20-1 with TRBJ1-2; checking the TCRdb D call of TRBD1 is not possible without DNA. Germline loops: CDR1 DFQATT, CDR2 SNEGSKA (reference sequence). The CDR3 is made up of 13 amino acids. This CDR3 is CSAPSTGEYGYTF.

The chain has TRBV7-8 and TRBJ2-2. Germline loops: CDR1 SGHVS, CDR2 FQNEAQ. The CDR3 has 15 amino acids. Here the CDR3 reads CASSFAGMNTGELFF.

J is TRBJ2-1 and V is TRBV27; as DNA is missing, the TRBD2 call by TCRdb cannot be tested. Germline CDR1 is MNHEY and CDR2 is SMNVEV (reference sequence). The CDR3 has 14 amino acids. The CDR3 reads CASKPGLDYNEQFF.

The CDR3 sequence is CSAKTYNEQFF. The chain employs TRBV20-1 and TRBJ2-1. CDR3 length: 11 residues. Germline values: CDR1 DFQATT, CDR2 SNEGSKA (reference sequence).

The V gene is TRBV28, the J gene TRBJ1-2; TCRdb picks TRBD1, but there is no DNA to check that call. Germline CDR1 is MDHEN and CDR2 is SYDVKM. This CDR3 is 14 amino acids long. The CDR3 protein is CASMGDSWLYGYTF.

The CDR3 loop reads CAREYRGPFPPYEQYF. This chain links TRBV5-1 with TRBJ2-7; TCRdb's D call of TRBD1 is untestable without DNA. Germline loops: CDR1 SGHRS, CDR2 YFSETQ. The CDR3 is made up of 16 amino acids.

The chain uses TRBV3-1 and TRBJ2-7; without DNA, the TCRdb call of TRBD1 cannot be checked. CDR3 length equals 15 residues. CDR1 and CDR2 (germline): LGHDT, YNNKEL (reference sequence). This CDR3 reads CASSQMLAGANEQYF.

The chain couples TRBV29-1 to TRBJ1-2; the D gene TCRdb calls, TRBD1, cannot be checked with no DNA. This CDR3 has 12 residues. Germline CDR1 is SQVTM and CDR2 is ANQGSEA. The CDR3 sequence: CSVEDQGEGYTF.

The rearrangement joins TRBV5-4 to TRBJ2-5; the TCRdb D gene call, TRBD1, has no DNA to confirm it. The CDR3 contains 14 residues. CDR1 SGHNT and CDR2 YYREEE come from the germline V gene (reference sequence). The chain's CDR3 is CAWQVGAAQETQYF.

The chain has TRBV21-1 and TRBJ1-5. TRBV21-1 is deemed a pseudogene. The CDR3 runs 12 residues. The CDR3 sequence is CASSKGDQPQHF.

V gene TRBV19 combines with J gene TRBJ2-5; TCRdb gives TRBD1 as the D gene, but with no DNA this cannot be confirmed. Germline-derived CDR1 and CDR2 are LNHDA and SQIVND (reference sequence). This CDR3 comprises 13 residues. CDR3 residues: CASSTGIKETQYF.

The V gene is TRBV20-1, the J gene TRBJ2-5; with no DNA, the TCRdb D assignment of TRBD1 cannot be verified. CDR1 DFQATT and CDR2 SNEGSKA come from the germline V gene (reference sequence). CDR3 size: 14 residues. This chain's CDR3 is CSATPVASQETQYF.

The rearrangement joins TRBV3-1 to TRBJ1-3. Germline V gene lookup returns CDR1 LGHDT and CDR2 YNNKEL (reference sequence). The CDR3 loop spans 16 amino acids. CDR3 sequence: CASSRFGGLSGNTIYF.

V and J are TRBV11-2 and TRBJ2-4; the D gene TCRdb calls, TRBD1, cannot be checked with no DNA. This CDR3 has 12 amino acids. From germline, CDR1 is SGHAT and CDR2 FQNNGV. The CDR3 region is CASSLAGSIQYF.

The chain employs TRBV5-1 and TRBJ1-1; without DNA, the TCRdb call of TRBD1 cannot be checked. Germline V gene sequence: CDR1 SGHRS, CDR2 YFSETQ. There are 14 residues in the CDR3. The CDR3 sequence is CASSLRTGGSEAFF.

V usage is TRBV12-5 and J usage is TRBJ1-5; the D call from TCRdb, TRBD1, cannot be confirmed without DNA. CDR3 length: 14 amino acids. Looked up from germline, CDR1 is LGHNT and CDR2 is FRNRAP. CDR3 in amino acids: CASALGSPNQPQHF.

The rearrangement uses TRBV4-1 and TRBJ1-1. Germline V gene lookup returns CDR1 MGHRA and CDR2 YSYEKL. CDR3 length equals 14 residues. This CDR3 reads CASSQRTGRAEAFF.

The chain carries TRBV10-3 and TRBJ1-6. This CDR3 contains 14 residues. Germline CDR1 is ENHRY and CDR2 is SYGVKD. CDR3 sequence: CAISQDPDNSPLHF.

The rearrangement uses TRBV4-1 and TRBJ2-7; no DNA is available, so the TRBD1 call from TCRdb remains unchecked. There are 18 residues in the CDR3. Germline V gives CDR1 MGHRA, CDR2 YSYEKL. The CDR3 is CASSQVLTAPSRRYEQYF.